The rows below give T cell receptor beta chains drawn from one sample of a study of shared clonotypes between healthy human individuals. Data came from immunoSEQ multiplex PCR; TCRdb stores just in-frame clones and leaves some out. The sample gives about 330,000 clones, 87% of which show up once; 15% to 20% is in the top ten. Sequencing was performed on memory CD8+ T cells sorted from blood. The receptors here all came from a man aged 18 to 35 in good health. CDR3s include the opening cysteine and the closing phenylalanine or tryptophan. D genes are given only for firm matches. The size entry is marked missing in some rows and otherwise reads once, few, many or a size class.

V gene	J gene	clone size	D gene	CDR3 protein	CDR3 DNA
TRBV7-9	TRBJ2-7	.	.	CASSWANEQYF	TGTGCCAGCAGCTGGGCCAACGAGCAGTACTTC
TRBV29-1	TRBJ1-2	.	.	CSVRNSGYGYTF	TGCAGCGTTAGGAATAGTGGCTATGGCTACACCTTC
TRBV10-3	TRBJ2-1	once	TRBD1	CAIRDRGYNEQFF	TGTGCCATCAGGGACAGGGGATACAATGAGCAGTTCTTC
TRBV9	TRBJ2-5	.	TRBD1	CASSGGQGYEETQYF	TGTGCCAGCAGCGGTGGACAGGGGTACGAAGAGACCCAGTACTTC
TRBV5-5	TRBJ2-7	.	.	CASSDDWDSYEQYF	TGTGCCAGCAGCGACGACTGGGACTCCTACGAGCAGTACTTC
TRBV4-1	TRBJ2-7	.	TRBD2	CASSQLLAGGPYEQYF	TGCGCCAGCAGCCAGCTTTTGGCGGGAGGGCCCTACGAGCAGTACTTC
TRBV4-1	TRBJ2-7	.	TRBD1	CASSPLPGQGAGEQYF	TGCGCCAGCAGCCCGCTCCCGGGACAGGGGGCTGGCGAGCAGTACTTC
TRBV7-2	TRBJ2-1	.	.	CASSHGTGPHNEQFF	TGTGCCAGCAGCCATGGGACGGGACCGCACAATGAGCAGTTCTTC
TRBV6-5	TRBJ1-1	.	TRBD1	CASSYTGDTEAFF	TGTGCCAGCAGTTACACAGGGGACACTGAAGCTTTCTTT
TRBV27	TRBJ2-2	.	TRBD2	CASSLPGGTGELFF	TGTGCCAGCAGTTTACCGGGGGGGACCGGGGAGCTGTTTTTT
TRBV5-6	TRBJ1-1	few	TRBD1	CASSGTGGLNTEAFF	TGTGCCAGCAGCGGGACAGGGGGTTTGAACACTGAAGCTTTCTTT
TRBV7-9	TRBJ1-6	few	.	CASSFDFVGAPLHF	TGTGCCAGCAGCTTTGACTTCGTAGGTGCACCCCTCCACTTT
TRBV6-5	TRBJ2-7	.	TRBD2	CASSPTSGGFYEQYF	TGTGCCAGCAGTCCGACTAGCGGGGGTTTCTACGAGCAGTACTTC
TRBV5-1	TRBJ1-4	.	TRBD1	CASSLAQGQGEKLFF	TGCGCCAGCAGCTTGGCCCAAGGACAGGGTGAAAAACTGTTTTTT
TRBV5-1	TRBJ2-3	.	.	CASSLAGTSTDTQYF	TGCGCCAGCAGCTTGGCCGGGACTAGCACAGATACGCAGTATTTT
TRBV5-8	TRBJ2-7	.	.	CAVARGSYEQYF	TGTGCCGTAGCGAGAGGGTCCTACGAGCAGTACTTC
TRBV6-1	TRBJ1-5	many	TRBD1	CASSTGQGAYQPQHF	TGTGCCAGCAGTACTGGACAGGGGGCTTATCAGCCCCAGCATTTT
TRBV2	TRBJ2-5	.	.	CASRWVQETQYF	TGTGCCAGCCGGTGGGTGCAAGAGACCCAGTACTTC
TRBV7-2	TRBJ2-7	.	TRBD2	CASSHGTSGPYEQYF	TGTGCCAGCAGCCACGGGACTAGCGGCCCCTACGAGCAGTACTTC
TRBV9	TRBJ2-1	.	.	CASSFRPESSYNEQFF	TGTGCCAGCAGCTTCCGGCCCGAGAGCTCCTACAATGAGCAGTTCTTC
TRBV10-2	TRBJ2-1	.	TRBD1	CASIYGQGRRNEQFF	TGCGCCAGCATCTATGGACAGGGACGGAGAAATGAGCAGTTCTTC
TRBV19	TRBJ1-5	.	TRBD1	CAIGTGNQPQHF	TGTGCCATTGGGACAGGCAATCAGCCCCAGCATTTT
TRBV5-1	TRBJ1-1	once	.	CASSLADGTEAFF	TGCGCCAGCAGCTTGGCCGACGGAACTGAAGCTTTCTTT
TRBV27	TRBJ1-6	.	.	CASSLGYNSPLHF	TGTGCCAGCAGTTTGGGTTATAATTCACCCCTCCACTTT
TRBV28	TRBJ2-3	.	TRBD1	CASSIPGGQVDTQYF	TGTGCCAGCAGTATCCCCGGAGGACAGGTAGATACGCAGTATTTT
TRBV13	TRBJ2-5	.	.	CASSLGWEGGTQYF	TGTGCCAGCAGCTTAGGCTGGGAAGGGGGGACCCAGTACTTC
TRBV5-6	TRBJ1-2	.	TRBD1	CASSLQGAGDGYTF	TGTGCCAGCAGCTTACAGGGGGCCGGGGATGGCTACACCTTC
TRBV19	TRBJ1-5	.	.	CASNTGTWVKPQHF	TGTGCCAGTAACACCGGGACTTGGGTTAAGCCCCAGCATTTT
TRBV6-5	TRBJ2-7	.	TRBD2	CASTPSGLGFYEQYF	TGTGCCAGCACCCCGTCGGGACTAGGTTTCTACGAGCAGTACTTC
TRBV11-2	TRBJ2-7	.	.	CASSPLSGGTYEQYF	TGTGCCAGCAGCCCGCTGAGCGGAGGAACCTACGAGCAGTACTTC
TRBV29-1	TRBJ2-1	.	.	CSANGLVAYNEQFF	TGCAGCGCAAATGGGCTAGTCGCCTACAATGAGCAGTTCTTC
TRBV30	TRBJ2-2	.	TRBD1	CAWRGTAMNTGELFF	TGTGCCTGGAGGGGGACAGCTATGAACACCGGGGAGCTGTTTTTT
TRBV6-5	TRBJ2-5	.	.	CASASAETQYF	TGTGCCAGCGCTTCGGCAGAGACCCAGTACTTC
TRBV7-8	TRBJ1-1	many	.	CASSLASAGMNTEAFF	TGTGCCAGCAGCTTAGCGTCGGCAGGGATGAACACTGAAGCTTTCTTT
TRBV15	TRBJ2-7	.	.	CATSGGFLSYEQYF	TGTGCCACCAGCGGAGGGTTTCTCTCCTACGAGCAGTACTTC
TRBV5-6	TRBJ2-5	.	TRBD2	CASSLGLAGVETQYF	TGTGCCAGCAGCTTGGGACTAGCGGGAGTTGAGACCCAGTACTTC
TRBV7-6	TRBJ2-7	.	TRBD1	CASSLPGQGPYEQYF	TGTGCCAGCAGCTTACCGGGACAGGGTCCTTACGAGCAGTACTTC
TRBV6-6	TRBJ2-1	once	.	CASSLIAPYNEQFF	TGTGCCAGCAGCCTAATTGCCCCCTACAATGAGCAGTTCTTC
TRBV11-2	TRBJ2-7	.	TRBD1	CASSPGTGVNEQYF	TGTGCCAGCAGCCCCGGGACAGGGGTTAACGAGCAGTACTTC
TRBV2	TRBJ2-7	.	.	CASGQTAGQQNYEQYF	TGTGCCAGCGGACAAACCGCGGGACAACAAAACTACGAGCAGTACTTC
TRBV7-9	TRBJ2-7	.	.	CASSSYESYEQYF	TGTGCCAGCAGCTCGTACGAGAGCTACGAGCAGTACTTC
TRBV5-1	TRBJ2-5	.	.	CASSLDLGTPETQYF	TGCGCCAGCAGCTTGGATTTGGGGACCCCAGAGACCCAGTACTTC
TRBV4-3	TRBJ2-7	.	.	CASSQDLVGEEQYF	TGCGCCAGCAGCCAAGACCTCGTGGGGGAAGAGCAGTACTTC
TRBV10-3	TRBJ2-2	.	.	CAISELLQGRDTGELFF	TGTGCCATCAGTGAGCTACTACAGGGACGGGACACCGGGGAGCTGTTTTTT
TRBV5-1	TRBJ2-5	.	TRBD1	CASSFLGTGQETQYF	TGCGCCAGCAGCTTTCTGGGGACAGGACAAGAGACCCAGTACTTC
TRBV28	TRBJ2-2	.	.	CASSVHAGNTGELFF	TGTGCCAGCAGTGTTCATGCAGGGAACACCGGGGAGCTGTTTTTT
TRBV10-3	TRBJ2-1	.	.	CAISSSSYNEQFF	TGTGCCATCAGTAGTAGTTCCTACAATGAGCAGTTCTTC
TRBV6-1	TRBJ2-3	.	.	CASSEEPGVPDTQYF	TGTGCCAGCAGTGAGGAACCGGGAGTACCAGATACGCAGTATTTT
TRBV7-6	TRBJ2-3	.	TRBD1	CASSLAGQGGSSTDTQYF	TGTGCCAGCAGCTTAGCGGGACAGGGAGGGTCGAGCACAGATACGCAGTATTTT
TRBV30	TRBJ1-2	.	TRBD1	CACLNLRGPREGYTF	TGTGCCTGTTTAAACCTCAGGGGGCCGAGGGAGGGCTACACCTTC
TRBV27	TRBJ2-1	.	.	CASSLVAELYNEQFF	TGTGCCAGCAGTTTAGTAGCGGAACTATACAATGAGCAGTTCTTC
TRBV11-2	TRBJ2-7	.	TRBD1	CASSLGDSYEQYF	TGTGCCAGCAGCTTAGGGGACAGCTACGAGCAGTACTTC
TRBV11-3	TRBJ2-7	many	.	CASREGRSYTYEQYF	TGTGCCAGCAGGGAGGGACGATCTTACACCTACGAGCAGTACTTC
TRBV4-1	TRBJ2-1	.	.	CASSQDIGGWTYNEQFF	TGCGCCAGCAGCCAAGATATTGGGGGATGGACCTACAATGAGCAGTTCTTC
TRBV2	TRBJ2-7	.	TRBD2	CASSPSGRFDEQYF	TGTGCCAGCAGTCCTAGCGGGAGGTTCGACGAGCAGTACTTC
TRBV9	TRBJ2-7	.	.	CASSVGWGFDEQYF	TGTGCCAGCAGCGTAGGTTGGGGATTCGACGAGCAGTACTTC
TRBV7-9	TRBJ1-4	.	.	CASSFEEKLFF	TGTGCCAGCAGCTTCGAGGAAAAACTGTTTTTT